The clone carrying this T cell receptor (beta chain) was observed a few times. Its antigen is undetermined. The entry originates in a study of T-cell memory formation after mild COVID-19. Study findings and constraints: A balance of CD4 and CD8 characterized clones contracting day 15 to 85, whereas later expanders leaned CD4+. Pre-infection memory held some responding clones, suggesting pre-existing cross-reactive T cells responded.

The V gene's germline CDR1 is LNHDA and CDR2 SQIVND (reference sequence). Deletions cut 6 bases from V and 5 bases from J, with 10 bases between. The CDR3 has 12 amino acids. TCRdb itself ran the 5' RACE reads through MiXCR, one entry per CDR3 protein. This sample carries 580,000 or so distinct CDR3 sequences, around 16% of them seen once, and the ten largest clones take roughly 8.2%. Sample: PBMCs or a T cell subset sorted from them (not recorded which). The TCR comes from an adult woman who had mild COVID-19 (a few samples of this study predate the infection). Cell type and time point are not known. The genes are TRBV19 and TRBJ1-2, with D uncertain. For the CDR3, the DNA is TGTGCCAGTAGAGCCGCCTCATATGGCTACACCTTC. Protein product: CASRAASYGYTF.